This is a list of T cell receptor beta chains from one sample in a study of T-cell memory formation after mild COVID-19. A single record per CDR3 protein comes from TCRdb applying MiXCR to the 5' RACE reads. The profile covers 250,000 or so distinct CDR3 sequences, with around a tenth appearing a single time and 22% taken by the ten largest. The sequenced sample was PBMCs or a T cell subset sorted from them (not recorded which). These receptors all stem from a man aged 18 to 29 who had mild COVID-19 (a few samples of this study predate the infection). Cell type and time point are not known. Both conserved end residues are part of each CDR3. D genes are given only for firm matches. Rows give clone size only sometimes, using once, few, many, or a class for an expanded clone.

j_call: TRBJ1-2
v_call: TRBV7-2
clone_size: many
d_call: -
cdr3_nt: TGTGCCAGCACCTCGGCTGGGGGGCAGGGCTACACCTTC
cdr3_aa: CASTSAGGQGYTF

j_call: TRBJ1-3
v_call: TRBV7-2
clone_size: few
d_call: -
cdr3_nt: TGTGCCAGCAGCCCCATTGACCGCGCCATATATTTT
cdr3_aa: CASSPIDRAIYF

j_call: TRBJ2-1
v_call: TRBV4-2
clone_size: -
d_call: -
cdr3_nt: TGTGCCAGCAGCCAAAGCCCTAGCCGCTCCTACAATGAGCAGTTCTTC
cdr3_aa: CASSQSPSRSYNEQFF

j_call: TRBJ2-3
v_call: TRBV7-2
clone_size: few
d_call: -
cdr3_nt: TGTGCCAGCAGCTTAGGGGGGCTTAAAGATACGCAGTATTTT
cdr3_aa: CASSLGGLKDTQYF

j_call: TRBJ1-1
v_call: TRBV12-3/TRBV12-4
clone_size: few
d_call: -
cdr3_nt: TGTGCCAGCACCTACAGGCGCCTCTTCACTGAAGCTTTCTTT
cdr3_aa: CASTYRRLFTEAFF

j_call: TRBJ1-1
v_call: TRBV20-1
clone_size: -
d_call: TRBD1
cdr3_nt: TGCAGTGCTATGGGACAGAGGAACACTGAAGCTTTCTTT
cdr3_aa: CSAMGQRNTEAFF

j_call: TRBJ2-3
v_call: TRBV15
clone_size: few
d_call: TRBD1
cdr3_nt: TGTGCCACCAGCATACAGGGGAGCCCCACAGATACGCAGTATTTT
cdr3_aa: CATSIQGSPTDTQYF

j_call: TRBJ2-3
v_call: TRBV12-3/TRBV12-4
clone_size: few
d_call: -
cdr3_nt: TGTGCCAGCAGTTTTAGGACTCCGAGCACAGATACGCAGTATTTT
cdr3_aa: CASSFRTPSTDTQYF

j_call: TRBJ2-1
v_call: TRBV6-2/TRBV6-3
clone_size: -
d_call: TRBD1
cdr3_nt: TGTGCCAGCAGTCGACAGGGGCCGCCTAACAATGAGCAGTTCTTC
cdr3_aa: CASSRQGPPNNEQFF

j_call: TRBJ2-1
v_call: TRBV20-1
clone_size: -
d_call: TRBD2
cdr3_nt: TGCAGTGCTGGATATCTAGCGGGGGGGTACAATGAGCAGTTCTTC
cdr3_aa: CSAGYLAGGYNEQFF

j_call: TRBJ2-3
v_call: TRBV4-1
clone_size: -
d_call: TRBD2
cdr3_nt: TGCGCCAGCAGCCAACCTCGACTAGCGGATAGCACAGATACGCAGTATTTT
cdr3_aa: CASSQPRLADSTDTQYF

j_call: TRBJ2-7
v_call: TRBV7-9
clone_size: many
d_call: -
cdr3_nt: TGTGCCAGCAGCTCTGGAATGGGGGAGTCCTACGAGCAGTACTTC
cdr3_aa: CASSSGMGESYEQYF

j_call: TRBJ2-5
v_call: TRBV24-1
clone_size: -
d_call: -
cdr3_nt: TGTGCCACCAGTGATTTGGCGGAAGAGACCCAGTACTTC
cdr3_aa: CATSDLAEETQYF

j_call: TRBJ2-4
v_call: TRBV27
clone_size: few
d_call: -
cdr3_nt: TGTGCCAGCAGTTTATATGGGGGTGGCAAAAACATTCAGTACTTC
cdr3_aa: CASSLYGGGKNIQYF

j_call: TRBJ2-3
v_call: TRBV7-3
clone_size: few
d_call: TRBD2
cdr3_nt: TGTGCCAGCAGCTTAGGGTCAGGGAGGGCAGATACGCAGTATTTT
cdr3_aa: CASSLGSGRADTQYF

j_call: TRBJ2-5
v_call: TRBV14
clone_size: many
d_call: -
cdr3_nt: TGTGCCAGCAGCCAAGATTGGGGAGAGACCCAGTACTTC
cdr3_aa: CASSQDWGETQYF

j_call: TRBJ2-1
v_call: TRBV7-8
clone_size: few
d_call: TRBD1
cdr3_nt: TGTGCCAGCAGCTTAGTCAGGGGGCGCGTAGATGAGCAGTTCTTC
cdr3_aa: CASSLVRGRVDEQFF